A selection of T cell receptor beta chains follows, all from one sample in a study of cytomegalovirus exposure and HLA in healthy donors. Repertoires were generated with immunoSEQ multiplex PCR, while TCRdb's copy carries only in-frame clones and drops some. The repertoire holds 90,000 to 120,000 clones, with less than 85% as singletons. Sequenced sample: PBMCs. The receptors originated from a woman aged 40 to 50 in good health and CMV-seropositive. The CDR3 runs from the conserved cysteine through the conserved F or W. Fields, in order: J gene, clone size, D gene, V gene, CDR3 DNA, CDR3 protein. The D gene is left open where the match is weak. Expanded clones are given a class, and other clones once, few, many or no size at all.

j_call: TRBJ1-5
clone_size: -
d_call: -
v_call: TRBV4-3
cdr3_nt: TGCGCCAGCAGCCCACAGCCCTATAGCAATCAGCCCCAGCATTTT
cdr3_aa: CASSPQPYSNQPQHF

j_call: TRBJ1-1
clone_size: -
d_call: -
v_call: TRBV6-5
cdr3_nt: TGTGCCAGCAGTCAATCAGGAAGGAACACTGAAGCTTTCTTT
cdr3_aa: CASSQSGRNTEAFF

j_call: TRBJ2-7
clone_size: -
d_call: TRBD2
v_call: TRBV18
cdr3_nt: TGTGCCAGCTCACCAACAGCGGGGGTAACCTACGAGCAGTACTTC
cdr3_aa: CASSPTAGVTYEQYF

j_call: TRBJ1-2
clone_size: -
d_call: -
v_call: TRBV9
cdr3_nt: TGTGCCAGCAGTCGGGGGGAAAGAGATGGCTACACCTTC
cdr3_aa: CASSRGERDGYTF

j_call: TRBJ2-6
clone_size: -
d_call: -
v_call: TRBV7-3
cdr3_nt: TGTGCCAGCAGCCCGATAAGAGCTGGGGCCAACGTCCTGACTTTC
cdr3_aa: CASSPIRAGANVLTF

j_call: TRBJ1-4
clone_size: -
d_call: TRBD1
v_call: TRBV5-6
cdr3_nt: TGTGCCAGCAGCAAGATAACAGGGGATGAAAAACTGTTTTTT
cdr3_aa: CASSKITGDEKLFF

j_call: TRBJ2-1
clone_size: many
d_call: -
v_call: TRBV4-3
cdr3_nt: TGCGCCAGCAGCCTAGACAATGAGCAGTTCTTC
cdr3_aa: CASSLDNEQFF

j_call: TRBJ2-1
clone_size: -
d_call: TRBD1
v_call: TRBV5-4
cdr3_nt: TGTGCCAGCAGACGGGACAGGGGCTCCTACAATGAGCAGTTCTTC
cdr3_aa: CASRRDRGSYNEQFF

j_call: TRBJ2-7
clone_size: -
d_call: TRBD1
v_call: TRBV6-1
cdr3_nt: TGTGCCAGCAGTGAAGGACCATTAACAGGGGTCGAGCAGTACTTC
cdr3_aa: CASSEGPLTGVEQYF

j_call: TRBJ1-2
clone_size: -
d_call: -
v_call: TRBV2
cdr3_nt: TGTGCCAGCAACTACAACTCTAACCGGACAGACTATGGCTACACCTTC
cdr3_aa: CASNYNSNRTDYGYTF

j_call: TRBJ2-3
clone_size: -
d_call: TRBD2
v_call: TRBV4-1
cdr3_nt: TGCGCCAGCAGCCAAGATCCCAGCGGGGGGGCCGTCGCAGATACGCAGTATTTT
cdr3_aa: CASSQDPSGGAVADTQYF

j_call: TRBJ1-4
clone_size: few
d_call: -
v_call: TRBV6-1
cdr3_nt: TGTGCCAGCAGGTCAGGGGATCATGAAAAACTGTTTTTT
cdr3_aa: CASRSGDHEKLFF

j_call: TRBJ2-5
clone_size: -
d_call: -
v_call: TRBV4-2
cdr3_nt: TGTGCCAGCAGCCCCACGAGCGCGTACCAAGAGACCCAGTACTTC
cdr3_aa: CASSPTSAYQETQYF

j_call: TRBJ1-6
clone_size: -
d_call: -
v_call: TRBV5-8
cdr3_nt: TGTGCCAGCAGCCTAGCCGGGACTGCAAATTCACCCCTCCACTTT
cdr3_aa: CASSLAGTANSPLHF

j_call: TRBJ1-5
clone_size: -
d_call: -
v_call: TRBV6-4
cdr3_nt: TGTGCCAGCTCACGATCGGGGGGCGAAGGTCAGCCCCAGCATTTT
cdr3_aa: CASSRSGGEGQPQHF

j_call: TRBJ2-7
clone_size: few
d_call: TRBD2
v_call: TRBV9
cdr3_nt: TGTGCCAGCAGCGTAGAGGATAGCGGGGGCTACGAGCAGTACTTC
cdr3_aa: CASSVEDSGGYEQYF

j_call: TRBJ1-6
clone_size: -
d_call: -
v_call: TRBV7-2
cdr3_nt: TGTGCCAGCAGCTCCTTCGGGAGCTATAATTCACCCCTCCACTTT
cdr3_aa: CASSSFGSYNSPLHF

j_call: TRBJ2-7
clone_size: -
d_call: -
v_call: TRBV12-2
cdr3_nt: TGTGCAAGTCGCTTAGAAGGTGATTTGGAGCTCGAGCAGTACTTC
cdr3_aa: CASRLEGDLELEQYF

j_call: TRBJ2-1
clone_size: -
d_call: TRBD2
v_call: TRBV20-1
cdr3_nt: TGCAGTGCTCCCTCGGGGGGGGCGAAGTTCTTC
cdr3_aa: CSAPSGGAKFF

j_call: TRBJ1-6
clone_size: -
d_call: TRBD1
v_call: TRBV4-2
cdr3_nt: TGTGCCAGCAGCCAACGTCAGGGGGCCTTTCTTTCGTATAATTCACCCCTCCACTTT
cdr3_aa: CASSQRQGAFLSYNSPLHF

j_call: TRBJ1-5
clone_size: -
d_call: -
v_call: TRBV7-2
cdr3_nt: TGTGCCAGCAGCTTAATGGGCCAACGGGGACAGCCCCAGCATTTT
cdr3_aa: CASSLMGQRGQPQHF

j_call: TRBJ1-1
clone_size: few
d_call: -
v_call: TRBV5-6
cdr3_nt: TGTGCCAGCAGCCTCAGGGGCGCTGGGGGCACTGAAGCTTTCTTT
cdr3_aa: CASSLRGAGGTEAFF

j_call: TRBJ1-6
clone_size: -
d_call: TRBD1
v_call: TRBV4-1
cdr3_nt: TGCGCCAGCAGCATCAACGACAGGGAGAATTCACCCCTCCACTTT
cdr3_aa: CASSINDRENSPLHF

j_call: TRBJ1-5
clone_size: -
d_call: TRBD1
v_call: TRBV4-3
cdr3_nt: TGCGCCAGCAGCCAAGAGGACAGGGGGCATCAGCCCCAGCATTTT
cdr3_aa: CASSQEDRGHQPQHF

j_call: TRBJ2-7
clone_size: -
d_call: -
v_call: TRBV10-3
cdr3_nt: TGTGCCACCTCGGAGGTTTACGAGCAGTACTTC
cdr3_aa: CATSEVYEQYF

j_call: TRBJ2-3
clone_size: few
d_call: -
v_call: TRBV20-1
cdr3_nt: TGCAGGCCGGGATACGCAGATACGCAGTATTTT
cdr3_aa: CRPGYADTQYF

j_call: TRBJ2-1
clone_size: -
d_call: TRBD1
v_call: TRBV5-6
cdr3_nt: TGTGCCAGCAGCTTCAGAATGAGGACAGGAGCCTACAATGAGCAGTTCTTC
cdr3_aa: CASSFRMRTGAYNEQFF

j_call: TRBJ1-5
clone_size: -
d_call: -
v_call: TRBV4-1
cdr3_nt: TGCGCCAGCAGCCAAGAAGCGTTATCCAGGGGTCTTAAGCCCCAGCATTTT
cdr3_aa: CASSQEALSRGLKPQHF

j_call: TRBJ2-1
clone_size: -
d_call: -
v_call: TRBV7-9
cdr3_nt: TGTGCCAGCAGCTTAAGGGGTGAGCAGTTCTTC
cdr3_aa: CASSLRGEQFF

j_call: TRBJ2-3
clone_size: once
d_call: TRBD1
v_call: TRBV7-2
cdr3_nt: TGTGCCAGCAGCTTCGGGGGACAGGGAGAGTTGCAGGATACGCAGTATTTT
cdr3_aa: CASSFGGQGELQDTQYF

j_call: TRBJ1-2
clone_size: once
d_call: -
v_call: TRBV11-2
cdr3_nt: TGTGCCAGCAGCCCCCAGAGGCATGGCTACACCTTC
cdr3_aa: CASSPQRHGYTF

j_call: TRBJ1-4
clone_size: -
d_call: TRBD1
v_call: TRBV5-1
cdr3_nt: TGCGCCAGCAGCTTGGACCAGGGGGCAGAGGAAAAACTGTTTTTT
cdr3_aa: CASSLDQGAEEKLFF

j_call: TRBJ1-4
clone_size: few
d_call: TRBD1
v_call: TRBV6-5
cdr3_nt: TGTGCCAGCAGCGCAGGGGGGACAGGAGACGAAAAACTGTTTTTT
cdr3_aa: CASSAGGTGDEKLFF

j_call: TRBJ1-1
clone_size: large
d_call: -
v_call: TRBV7-8
cdr3_nt: TGTGCCAGCAGCTCCGTAGGGGCTGAAGCTTTCTTT
cdr3_aa: CASSSVGAEAFF

j_call: TRBJ2-7
clone_size: -
d_call: -
v_call: TRBV13
cdr3_nt: TGTGCCAGCAGCTCCTACCAGTTGAGGGAGCAGTACTTC
cdr3_aa: CASSSYQLREQYF

j_call: TRBJ2-7
clone_size: -
d_call: -
v_call: TRBV30
cdr3_nt: TGTGCCTGGAGTCACAGGGTATACGAGCAGTACTTC
cdr3_aa: CAWSHRVYEQYF

j_call: TRBJ2-7
clone_size: -
d_call: TRBD2
v_call: TRBV4-2
cdr3_nt: TGTGCCAGCAGCCAACTAGCGGGGGACCTCTACGAGCAGTACTTC
cdr3_aa: CASSQLAGDLYEQYF

j_call: TRBJ1-2
clone_size: -
d_call: TRBD1
v_call: TRBV7-8
cdr3_nt: TGTGCCAGCAGCTTATTTGCCGGACAGGGTTCCGGAAGCTACACCTTC
cdr3_aa: CASSLFAGQGSGSYTF

j_call: TRBJ2-1
clone_size: -
d_call: -
v_call: TRBV5-6
cdr3_nt: TGTGCCAGCAGCCTGGAGGGGATCTCGAGCTCCTACAATGAGCAGTTCTTC
cdr3_aa: CASSLEGISSSYNEQFF

j_call: TRBJ2-5
clone_size: few
d_call: TRBD1
v_call: TRBV10-2
cdr3_nt: TGCGCCAGCCGGACCCCAGGGGGAGAGACCCAGTACTTC
cdr3_aa: CASRTPGGETQYF

j_call: TRBJ1-1
clone_size: -
d_call: -
v_call: TRBV6-5
cdr3_nt: TGTGCCAGCAGTTACGAACACAGACCTCGGGGGGCTTTCTTT
cdr3_aa: CASSYEHRPRGAFF

j_call: TRBJ1-2
clone_size: -
d_call: TRBD1
v_call: TRBV5-1
cdr3_nt: TGCGCCAGCAGCTTGGGGGCAGGGGGCAAAAATGGCTACACCTTC
cdr3_aa: CASSLGAGGKNGYTF

j_call: TRBJ2-1
clone_size: -
d_call: -
v_call: TRBV5-6
cdr3_nt: TGTGCCAGCAAGCTTAACAATGAGCAGTTCTTC
cdr3_aa: CASKLNNEQFF

j_call: TRBJ2-1
clone_size: -
d_call: TRBD2
v_call: TRBV27
cdr3_nt: TGTGCCAGCAGTTCCCTGGGACTAGCGGGGGACAATGAGCAGTTCTTC
cdr3_aa: CASSSLGLAGDNEQFF

j_call: TRBJ1-5
clone_size: -
d_call: -
v_call: TRBV7-2
cdr3_nt: TGTGCCAGCAGCCCGGGTCTTTATCAGCCCCAGCATTTT
cdr3_aa: CASSPGLYQPQHF

j_call: TRBJ2-7
clone_size: few
d_call: TRBD1
v_call: TRBV29-1
cdr3_nt: TGCAGCGTCCGCGGACAGGGGGCTGCCGAGCAGTACTTC
cdr3_aa: CSVRGQGAAEQYF

j_call: TRBJ2-7
clone_size: -
d_call: TRBD1
v_call: TRBV18
cdr3_nt: TGTGCCAGCTCATCCAGGGGGTCGGGGAGCTCCTACGAGCAGTACTTC
cdr3_aa: CASSSRGSGSSYEQYF

j_call: TRBJ1-6
clone_size: -
d_call: -
v_call: TRBV7-2
cdr3_nt: TGTGCCAGCAGCCCGCAGGGGAGCGGTTCACCCCTCCACTTT
cdr3_aa: CASSPQGSGSPLHF

j_call: TRBJ2-7
clone_size: -
d_call: -
v_call: TRBV5-1
cdr3_nt: TGCGCCAGCAAACTACAGGGTGGGGAGCAGTACTTC
cdr3_aa: CASKLQGGEQYF